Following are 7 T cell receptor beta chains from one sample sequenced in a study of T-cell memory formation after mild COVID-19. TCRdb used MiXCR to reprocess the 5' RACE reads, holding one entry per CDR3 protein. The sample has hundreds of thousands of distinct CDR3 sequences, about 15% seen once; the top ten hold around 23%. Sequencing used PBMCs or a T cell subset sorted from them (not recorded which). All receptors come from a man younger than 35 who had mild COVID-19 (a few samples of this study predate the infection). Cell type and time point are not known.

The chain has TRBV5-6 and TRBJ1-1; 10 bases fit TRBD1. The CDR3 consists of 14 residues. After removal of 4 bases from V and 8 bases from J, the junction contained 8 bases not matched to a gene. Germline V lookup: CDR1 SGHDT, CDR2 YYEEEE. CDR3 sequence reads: CASSPDRGSTEAFF. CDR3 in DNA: TGTGCCAGCAGCCCGGACAGGGGGTCTACGGAAGCTTTCTTT.

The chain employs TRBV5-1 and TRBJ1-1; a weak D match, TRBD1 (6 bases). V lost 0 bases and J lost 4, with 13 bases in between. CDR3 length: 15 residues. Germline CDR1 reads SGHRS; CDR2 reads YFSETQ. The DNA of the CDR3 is TGCGCCAGCAGCTTGGCTATGGGGGCAGGCACTGAAGCTTTCTTT. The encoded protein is CASSLAMGAGTEAFF.

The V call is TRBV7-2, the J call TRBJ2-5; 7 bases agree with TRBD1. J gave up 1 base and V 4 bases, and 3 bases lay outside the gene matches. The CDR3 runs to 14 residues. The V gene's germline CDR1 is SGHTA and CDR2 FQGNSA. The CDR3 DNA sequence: TGTGCCAGCAGCTACAGGGGCCCCCAAGAGACCCAGTACTTC. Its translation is CASSYRGPQETQYF.

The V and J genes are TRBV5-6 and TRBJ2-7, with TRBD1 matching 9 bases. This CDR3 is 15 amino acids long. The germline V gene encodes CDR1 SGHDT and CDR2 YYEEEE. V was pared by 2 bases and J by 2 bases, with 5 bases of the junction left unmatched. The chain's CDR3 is CASSFRGQGTYEQYF. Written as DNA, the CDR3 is TGTGCCAGCAGCTTCCGGGGACAGGGAACCTACGAGCAGTACTTC.

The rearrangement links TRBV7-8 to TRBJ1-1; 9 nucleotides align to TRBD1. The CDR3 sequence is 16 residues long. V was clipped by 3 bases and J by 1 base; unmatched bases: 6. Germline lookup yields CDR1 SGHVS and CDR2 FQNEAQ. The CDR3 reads CASSLGTGLWNTEAFF. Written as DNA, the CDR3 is TGTGCCAGCAGCTTGGGGACAGGGCTATGGAACACTGAAGCTTTCTTT. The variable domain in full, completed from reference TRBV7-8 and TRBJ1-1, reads GAGVSQSPRYKVAKRGQDVALRCDPISGHVSLFWYQQALGQGPEFLTYFQNEAQLDKSGLPSDRFFAERPEGSVSTLKIQRTQQEDSAVYLCASSLGTGLWNTEAFFGQGTRLTVV.

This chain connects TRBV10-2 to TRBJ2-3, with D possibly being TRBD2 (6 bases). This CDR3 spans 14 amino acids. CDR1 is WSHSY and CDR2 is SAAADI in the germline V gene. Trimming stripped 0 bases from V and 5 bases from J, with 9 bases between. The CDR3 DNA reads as TGCGCCAGCAGTGAGTCGACTAGGGGAGATACGCAGTATTTT. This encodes CASSESTRGDTQYF.

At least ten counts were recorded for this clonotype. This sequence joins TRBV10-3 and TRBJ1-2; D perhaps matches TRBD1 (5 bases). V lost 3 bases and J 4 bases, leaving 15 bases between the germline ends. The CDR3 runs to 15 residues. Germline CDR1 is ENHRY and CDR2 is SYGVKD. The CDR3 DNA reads TGTGCCATCAGTGATGAGGGGCAGGGCCTCTATGGCTACACCTTC. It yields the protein CAISDEGQGLYGYTF.